This T cell receptor (beta chain) was documented in a study of low-dose radiotherapy and immunotherapy resistance in tumors. Study summary: Patients were treated with intravenous nivolumab at 240 mg every two weeks and were also dosed with ipilimumab at 1 mg/kg every six weeks.

The V gene's germline CDR1 is LNHDA and CDR2 SQIVND (reference sequence). There are 13 residues in the CDR3. Trimming took off 5 bases at V and 8 bases at J, with 15 bases between the two ends. Time point defined: after trial treatment. Treatment defined: LDRT plus nivolumab, ipilimumab, low-dose cyclophosphamide and aspirin (RACIN trial). Patients qualified if they had advanced solid tumors that lacked tumor-infiltrating lymphocytes. TRAV and TRBV primers primed cDNA for both TCRalpha and TCRbeta. Amplification, which lasted around 20 PCR cycles, used a constant-region primer and V-primer adapter to amplify TCRs. TCRdb redid the calling of the reads with MiXCR, one entry per CDR3 protein. The sample lists 31,000 or so distinct CDR3 sequences; 49% were seen once.

The sample in question was PBMCs, obtained after low-dose radiotherapy plus immunotherapy. The clonotype comes from a male donor with gallbladder cancer. The chain employs TRBV19 and TRBJ1-2; no clear D gene. The CDR3 nucleotides are TGTGCCAGTAGTGCTTTCTCTGGCGGAGGCTACACCTTC. It codes for CASSAFSGGGYTF.